This T cell receptor (beta chain) was identified during a study of OX40 agonist ivuxolimab in advanced cancers. As for the study in general: Given to patients was ivuxolimab, an agonistic anti-OX40 (CD134) antibody. Three patients got partial responses; one had hepatocellular carcinoma and two had cutaneous melanoma.

Some clones are missing from TCRdb's copy, which holds only in-frame ones; the method was immunoSEQ multiplex PCR. This sample has 45,000 to 65,000 clones, with around nine tenths found just once. Study results and limitations: Individuals who were partial responders at 0.1-3.0 mg/kg had clonal expansion that ranked among the lowest.

This CDR3 contains 15 residues. From germline, CDR1 is SGDLS and CDR2 YYNGEE. The trim removed 4 bases at V and 7 bases at J, leaving 11 bases unmatched. As for this clone: Its antigen is unidentified.

The sequencing used CD4+ or CD8+ T cells sorted from blood, collected in a trial of the OX40 agonist ivuxolimab. The origin of this receptor is an adult with an advanced solid tumor such as melanoma, head and neck, liver or kidney cancer. The genes are TRBV9 and TRBJ1-5, with 7 nucleotides matching TRBD1. Here the CDR3 reads CASSPRSTGEQPQHF. The DNA for the CDR3 is TGTGCCAGCAGCCCCCGTAGTACAGGGGAACAGCCCCAGCATTTT.